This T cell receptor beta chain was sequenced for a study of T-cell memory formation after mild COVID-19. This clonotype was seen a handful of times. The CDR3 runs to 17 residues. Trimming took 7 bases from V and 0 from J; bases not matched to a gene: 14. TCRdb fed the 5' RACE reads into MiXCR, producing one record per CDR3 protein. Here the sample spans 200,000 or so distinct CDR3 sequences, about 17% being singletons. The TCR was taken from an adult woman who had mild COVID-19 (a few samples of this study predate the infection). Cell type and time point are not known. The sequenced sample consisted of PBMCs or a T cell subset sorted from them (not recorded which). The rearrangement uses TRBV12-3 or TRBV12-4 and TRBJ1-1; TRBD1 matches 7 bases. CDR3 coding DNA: TGTGCCAGCATTTCTGGACAGGCCGCCTCGATGAACACTGAAGCTTTCTTT. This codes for CASISGQAASMNTEAFF.